The 5 T cell receptor beta chains listed next were all sequenced from one sample in a study of blood T cell repertoires in COVID-19. Sequenced by immunoSEQ multiplex PCR; TCRdb stores in-frame clones only, minus some. The sample records fewer than 120,000 clones, approximately 70% being singletons. What was sequenced was peripheral blood. These receptors were collected from a woman in her sixties or seventies with acute or convalescent COVID-19.

In this sample, this clone turned up a few times. The J gene is TRBJ1-2, the V gene TRBV3-1 (or the pseudogene TRBV3-2); D is unclear. The CDR3 has 14 amino acids. The germline V and J ends were trimmed by 0 bases and 5 bases, with 10 bases remaining between them. Per germline, CDR1 LGHDT and CDR2 YNNKEL (reference sequence). CDR3 nucleotides: TGTGCCAGCAGCCAAGATGTTTCAGATTATGGCTACACCTTC. Translated, it gives CASSQDVSDYGYTF.

As DNA, the CDR3 is TGTGCCAGCACCCCGGACTTGGTCTCACCCCTCCACTTT. Translated, it gives CASTPDLVSPLHF. The chain has TRBV12-3 or TRBV12-4 and TRBJ1-6; D unresolved. V was shortened by 7 bases and J by 10 bases, with 14 bases between the two germline ends. This CDR3 region has 13 residues.

This chain connects TRBV19 to TRBJ1-2, with D possibly being TRBD1 (6 bases). CDR1 and CDR2 (germline): LNHDA, SQIVND (reference sequence). Trimming removed 5 bases from V and 4 bases from J, with 20 bases in between. This CDR3 region has 16 residues. CDR3 sequence reads: CASSPVAGALGYGYTF. The DNA of the CDR3 is TGTGCCAGTAGTCCCGTCGCGGGGGCGCTTGGCTATGGCTACACCTTC.

The chain uses TRBV4-3 and TRBJ1-2; the match to TRBD1 covers 8 bases. The CDR3 is 15 residues long. CDR1 is LGHNA, CDR2 YSLEER, per germline. V gave up 1 base and J gave up 4 bases; unmatched junction bases: 5. CDR3 in DNA: TGCGCCAGCAGCCAAGCTTCCAGGGGGCTCTATGGCTACACCTTC. This gives the protein CASSQASRGLYGYTF.

CDR3 region: CASRVTPSGAYNEQFF. CDR3 DNA sequence: TGTGCCAGTAGAGTAACTCCTAGCGGGGCCTACAATGAGCAGTTCTTC. This chain uses TRBV19 with TRBJ2-1; 9 bases are a match to TRBD2. Germline V gives CDR1 LNHDA, CDR2 SQIVND (reference sequence). V dropped 6 bases and J dropped 2; count of bases not matched to a gene: 8. CDR3 length: 16 residues.